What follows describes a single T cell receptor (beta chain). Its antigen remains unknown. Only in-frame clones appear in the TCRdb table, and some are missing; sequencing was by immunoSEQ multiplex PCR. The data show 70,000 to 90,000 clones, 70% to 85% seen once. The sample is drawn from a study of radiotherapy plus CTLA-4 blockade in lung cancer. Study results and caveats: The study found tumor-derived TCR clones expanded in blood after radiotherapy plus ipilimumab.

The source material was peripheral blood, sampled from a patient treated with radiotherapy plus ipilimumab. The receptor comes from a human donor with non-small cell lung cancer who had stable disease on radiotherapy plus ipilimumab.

The CDR3 here is CASSLGSNQPQHF. In DNA form, the CDR3 reads TGTGCCAGCAGCTTGGGTAGCAATCAGCCCCAGCATTTT. The chain employs TRBV13 and TRBJ1-5; unclear D gene. CDR3 size: 13 residues. Germline V lookup: CDR1 PRHDT, CDR2 FYEKMQ (reference sequence). Trimming removed 3 bases at V and 0 bases at J, with 3 bases between.